The present T cell receptor (beta chain) was sequenced within a study of post-analysis software for immune sequencing data. About the study: Included among the disease courses, which were recorded for the cohort, were relapsing-remitting, secondary progressive and progressive-relapsing multiple sclerosis.

Concerning this clonotype itself: Its antigen is unknown.

Unique molecular identifiers were carried by the TCR beta cDNA libraries. It was from roughly 1.1 to 9.2 million T cells that about 500,000 cDNA molecules came. TCRdb recomputed calls from the PCR reads with MiXCR, one row per CDR3 protein. Altogether fewer than 550,000 distinct CDR3 sequences are present, roughly 34% being singletons, with the ten largest covering roughly 6%. Findings of the study overall: Samples sharing a preparation batch grouped tightly together when assessed by F measure. Comparison with controls showed significantly lower normalized Chao1 diversity in multiple sclerosis patients.

The sequence was collected from a girl aged 2-17 years with multiple sclerosis. Sequencing was done on a sample of blood.

CDR3 nucleotide sequence: TGCGCCAGCAGCCAGGGGCCGGCCGCGCGGAGGACTGAAGCTTTCTTT. This codes for CASSQGPAARRTEAFF. V is TRBV5-1 and J is TRBJ1-1; D is perhaps TRBD1 (6 bases). Deletions cut 4 bases from V and 5 bases from J, with 21 bases between. The CDR3 runs 16 residues. Germline V gives CDR1 SGHRS, CDR2 YFSETQ.